The T cell receptor (beta chain) described here comes from a study of OX40 agonist ivuxolimab in advanced cancers. Looking at the study overall: Patients were treated with ivuxolimab, an agonistic anti-OX40 (CD134) antibody. In three patients, partial responses were observed, one with hepatocellular carcinoma and two with cutaneous melanoma.

Findings and caveats of the study: In general, CD8+ T cells held more expanded clones than CD4+ did, on average.

On this clone: Its antigen is undetermined.

CDR1 and CDR2 (germline): KGHSH, LQKENI. V dropped 6 bases and J dropped 4 bases, with 12 bases sitting between them. This CDR3 is 14 amino acids long. Sequenced by immunoSEQ multiplex PCR; TCRdb stores in-frame clones only, minus some. The repertoire holds about 94,000 clones, with roughly 95% as singletons. Blood draws occurred at baseline, cycle 4 day 1, and cycle 7 day 1. The TCR was taken from an adult with an advanced solid tumor such as melanoma, head and neck, liver or kidney cancer. The rearrangement uses TRBV18 and TRBJ1-4; D unclear. Sample: CD4+ or CD8+ T cells sorted from blood, taken in a trial of the OX40 agonist ivuxolimab. CDR3 nucleotide sequence: TGTGCCAGCTCCCCCGCTATGGATAATGAAAAACTGTTTTTT. Its translation: CASSPAMDNEKLFF.